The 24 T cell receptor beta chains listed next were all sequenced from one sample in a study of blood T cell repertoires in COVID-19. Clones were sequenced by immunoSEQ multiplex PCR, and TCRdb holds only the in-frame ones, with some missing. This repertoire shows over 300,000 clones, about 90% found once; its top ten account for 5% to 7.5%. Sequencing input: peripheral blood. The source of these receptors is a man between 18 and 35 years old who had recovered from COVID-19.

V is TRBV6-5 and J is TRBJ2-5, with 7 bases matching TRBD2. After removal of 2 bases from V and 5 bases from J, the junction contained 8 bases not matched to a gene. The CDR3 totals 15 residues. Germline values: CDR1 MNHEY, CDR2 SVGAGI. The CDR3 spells CASSYGAGVMETQYF. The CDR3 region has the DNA TGTGCCAGCAGTTACGGCGCGGGAGTAATGGAGACCCAGTACTTC.

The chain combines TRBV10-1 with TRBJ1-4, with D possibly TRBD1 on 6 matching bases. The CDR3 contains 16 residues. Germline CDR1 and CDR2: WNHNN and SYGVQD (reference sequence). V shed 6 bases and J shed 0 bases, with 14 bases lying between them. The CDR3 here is CASSPDSSPTNEKLFF. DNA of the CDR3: TGCGCCAGCAGCCCGGACAGCTCCCCAACTAATGAAAAACTGTTTTTT.

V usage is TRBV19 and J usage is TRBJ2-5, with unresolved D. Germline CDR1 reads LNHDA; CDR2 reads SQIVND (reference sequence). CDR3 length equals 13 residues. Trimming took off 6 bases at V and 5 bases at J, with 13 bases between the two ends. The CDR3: CASSTVRRETQYF. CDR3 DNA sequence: TGTGCCAGTAGCACCGTTAGGCGGGAGACCCAGTACTTC.

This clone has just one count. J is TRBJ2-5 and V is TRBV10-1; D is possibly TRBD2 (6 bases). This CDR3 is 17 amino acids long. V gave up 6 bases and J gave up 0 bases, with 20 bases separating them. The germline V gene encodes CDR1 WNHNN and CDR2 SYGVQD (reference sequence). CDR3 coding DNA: TGCGCCAGCAGCAAGGCGGGACTCCGAATCTACCAAGAGACCCAGTACTTC. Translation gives CASSKAGLRIYQETQYF.

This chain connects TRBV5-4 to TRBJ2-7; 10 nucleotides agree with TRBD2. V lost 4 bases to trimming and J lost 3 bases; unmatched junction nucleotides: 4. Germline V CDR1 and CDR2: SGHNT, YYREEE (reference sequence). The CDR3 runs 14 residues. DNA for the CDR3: TGTGCCAGCAGCCTAGCGGGGGCCTTCTACGAGCAGTACTTC. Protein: CASSLAGAFYEQYF.

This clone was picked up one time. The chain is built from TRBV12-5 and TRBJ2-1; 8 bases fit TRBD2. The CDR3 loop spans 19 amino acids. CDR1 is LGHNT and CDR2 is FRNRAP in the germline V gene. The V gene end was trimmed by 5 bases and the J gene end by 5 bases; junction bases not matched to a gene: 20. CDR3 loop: CASGLLPVKEAGAHNEQFF. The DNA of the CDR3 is TGTGCTAGTGGTCTACTGCCCGTGAAGGAAGCGGGGGCCCACAATGAGCAGTTCTTC.

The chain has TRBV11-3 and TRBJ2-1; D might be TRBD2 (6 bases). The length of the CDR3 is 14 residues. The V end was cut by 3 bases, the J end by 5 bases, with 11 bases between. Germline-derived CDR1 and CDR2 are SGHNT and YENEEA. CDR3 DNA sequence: TGTGCCAGCAGCTTGGGGACTTACCACAATGAGCAGTTCTTC. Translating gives CASSLGTYHNEQFF. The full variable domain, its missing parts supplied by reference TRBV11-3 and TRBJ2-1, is EAGVVQSPRYKIIEKKQPVAFWCNPISGHNTLYWYLQNLGQGPELLIRYENEEAVDDSQLPKDRFSAERLKGVDSTLKIQPAELGDSAVYLCASSLGTYHNEQFFGPGTRLTVL.

The CDR3 DNA is TGTGCCAGCAGCCCCCGGACTAGCGGGTACAATGAGCAGTTCTTC. Amino acids: CASSPRTSGYNEQFF. This rearrangement joins TRBV11-2 to TRBJ2-1, with 11 positions matching TRBD2. The germline V gene has CDR1 SGHAT and CDR2 FQNNGV. J lost 4 bases, V lost 5 bases, and 4 bases had no gene match. The CDR3 totals 15 residues.

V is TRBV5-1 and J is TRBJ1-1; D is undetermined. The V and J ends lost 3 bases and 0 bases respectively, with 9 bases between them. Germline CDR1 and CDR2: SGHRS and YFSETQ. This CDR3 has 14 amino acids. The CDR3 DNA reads TGCGCCAGCAGCTATGGAGATATGAACACTGAAGCTTTCTTT. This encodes CASSYGDMNTEAFF.

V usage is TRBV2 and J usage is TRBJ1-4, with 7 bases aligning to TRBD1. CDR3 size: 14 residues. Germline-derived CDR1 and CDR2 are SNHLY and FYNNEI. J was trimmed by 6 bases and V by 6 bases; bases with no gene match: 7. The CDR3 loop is CASRPTGMDEKLFF. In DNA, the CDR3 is TGTGCCAGCAGACCGACAGGGATGGATGAAAAACTGTTTTTT.

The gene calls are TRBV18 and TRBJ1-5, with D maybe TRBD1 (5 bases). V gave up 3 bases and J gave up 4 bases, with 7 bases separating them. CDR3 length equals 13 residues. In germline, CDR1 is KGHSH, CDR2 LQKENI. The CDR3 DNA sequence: TGTGCCAGCTCACCGGAGGGGAATCAGCCCCAGCATTTT. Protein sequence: CASSPEGNQPQHF.

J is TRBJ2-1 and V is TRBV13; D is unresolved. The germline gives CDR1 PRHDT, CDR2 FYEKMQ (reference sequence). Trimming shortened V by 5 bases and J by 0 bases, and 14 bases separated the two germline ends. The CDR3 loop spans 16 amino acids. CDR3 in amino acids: CASSNVASSSYNEQFF. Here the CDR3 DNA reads TGTGCCAGCAGCAATGTAGCTTCGAGCTCCTACAATGAGCAGTTCTTC. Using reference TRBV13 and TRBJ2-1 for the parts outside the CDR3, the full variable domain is AAGVIQSPRHLIKEKRETATLKCYPIPRHDTVYWYQQGPGQDPQFLISFYEKMQSDKGSIPDRFSAQQFSDYHSELNMSSLELGDSALYFCASSNVASSSYNEQFFGPGTRLTVL.

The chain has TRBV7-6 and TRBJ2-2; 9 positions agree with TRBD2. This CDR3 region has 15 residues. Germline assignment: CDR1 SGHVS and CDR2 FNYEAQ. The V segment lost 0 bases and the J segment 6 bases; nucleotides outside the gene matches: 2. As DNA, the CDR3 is TGTGCCAGCAGCTTAGCACAGCGGGAGGCCGGGGAGCTGTTTTTT. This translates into CASSLAQREAGELFF.

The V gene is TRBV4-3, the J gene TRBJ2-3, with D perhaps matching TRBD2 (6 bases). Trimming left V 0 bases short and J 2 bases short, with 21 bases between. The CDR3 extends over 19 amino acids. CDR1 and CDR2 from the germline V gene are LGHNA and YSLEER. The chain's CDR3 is CASSQELSGVLRVTDTQYF. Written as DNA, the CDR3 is TGCGCCAGCAGCCAAGAGCTCTCGGGAGTACTACGGGTCACAGATACGCAGTATTTT.

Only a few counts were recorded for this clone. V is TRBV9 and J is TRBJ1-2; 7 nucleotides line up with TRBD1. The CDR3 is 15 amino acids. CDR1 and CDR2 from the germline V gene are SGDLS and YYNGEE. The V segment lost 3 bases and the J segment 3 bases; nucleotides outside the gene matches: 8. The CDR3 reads CASSATGESDYGYTF. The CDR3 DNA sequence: TGTGCCAGCAGCGCAACAGGGGAGTCGGACTATGGCTACACCTTC. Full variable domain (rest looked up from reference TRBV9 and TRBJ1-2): DSGVTQTPKHLITATGQRVTLRCSPRSGDLSVYWYQQSLDQGLQFLIQYYNGEERAKGNILERFSAQQFPDLHSELNLSSLELGDSALYFCASSATGESDYGYTFGSGTRLTVV.

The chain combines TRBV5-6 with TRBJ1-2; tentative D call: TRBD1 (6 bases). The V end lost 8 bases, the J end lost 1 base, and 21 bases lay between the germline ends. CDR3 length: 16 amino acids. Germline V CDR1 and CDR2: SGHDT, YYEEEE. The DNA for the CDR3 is TGTGCCAGTCCCCCGGGGGGGGACACTCTTAACTATGGCTACACCTTC. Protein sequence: CASPPGGDTLNYGYTF.

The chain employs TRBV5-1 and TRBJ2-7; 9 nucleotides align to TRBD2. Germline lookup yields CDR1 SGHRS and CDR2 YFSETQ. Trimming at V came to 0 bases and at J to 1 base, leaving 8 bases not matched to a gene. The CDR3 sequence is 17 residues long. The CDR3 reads CASSLALASGKSYEQYF. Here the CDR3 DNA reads TGCGCCAGCAGCTTGGCCTTGGCTAGCGGGAAATCCTACGAGCAGTACTTC.

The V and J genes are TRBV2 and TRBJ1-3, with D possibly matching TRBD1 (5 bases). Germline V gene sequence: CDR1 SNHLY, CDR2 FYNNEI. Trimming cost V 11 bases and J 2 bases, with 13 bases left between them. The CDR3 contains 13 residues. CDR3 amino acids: CALREGAGNTIYF. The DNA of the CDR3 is TGTGCCCTTAGGGAAGGGGCTGGAAACACCATATATTTT.

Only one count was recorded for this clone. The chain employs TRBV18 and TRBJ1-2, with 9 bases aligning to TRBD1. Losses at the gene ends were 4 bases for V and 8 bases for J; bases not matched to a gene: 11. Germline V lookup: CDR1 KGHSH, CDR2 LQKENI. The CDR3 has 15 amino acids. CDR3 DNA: TGTGCCAGCTCACGTCGAGAACAGGGGGCCGGCGGCTACACCTTC. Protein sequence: CASSRREQGAGGYTF.

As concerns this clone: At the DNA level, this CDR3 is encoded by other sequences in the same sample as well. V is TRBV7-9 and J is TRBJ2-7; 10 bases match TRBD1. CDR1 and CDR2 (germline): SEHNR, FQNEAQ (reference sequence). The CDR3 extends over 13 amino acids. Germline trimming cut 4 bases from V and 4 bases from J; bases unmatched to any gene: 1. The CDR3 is CASSWDRGYEQYF. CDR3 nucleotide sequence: TGTGCCAGCAGCTGGGACAGGGGATACGAGCAGTACTTC.

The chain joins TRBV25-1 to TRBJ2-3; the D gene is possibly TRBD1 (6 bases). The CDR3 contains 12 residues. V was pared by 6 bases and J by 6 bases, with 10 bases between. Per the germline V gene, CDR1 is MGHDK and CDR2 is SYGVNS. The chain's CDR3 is CASRSQGDTQYF. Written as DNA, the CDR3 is TGTGCCAGCAGATCCCAGGGGGATACGCAGTATTTT. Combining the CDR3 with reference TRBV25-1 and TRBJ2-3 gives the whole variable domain EADIYQTPRYLVIGTGKKITLECSQTMGHDKMYWYQQDPGMELHLIHYSYGVNSTEKGDLSSESTVSRIRTEHFPLTLESARPSHTSQYLCASRSQGDTQYFGPGTRLTVL.

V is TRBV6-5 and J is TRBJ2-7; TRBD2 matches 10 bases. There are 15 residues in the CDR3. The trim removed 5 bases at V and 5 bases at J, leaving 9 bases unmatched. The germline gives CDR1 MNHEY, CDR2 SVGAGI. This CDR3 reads CASSTLAGGLNEQYF. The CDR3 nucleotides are TGTGCCAGCAGTACCTTAGCGGGAGGTCTCAACGAGCAGTACTTC.

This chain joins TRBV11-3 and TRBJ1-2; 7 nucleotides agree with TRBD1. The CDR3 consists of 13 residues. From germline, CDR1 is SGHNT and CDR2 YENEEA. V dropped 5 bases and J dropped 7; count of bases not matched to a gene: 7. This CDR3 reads CASSRQGESGYTF. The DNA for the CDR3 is TGTGCCAGCAGCAGGCAGGGGGAGAGTGGCTACACCTTC. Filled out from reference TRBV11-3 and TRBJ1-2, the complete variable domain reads EAGVVQSPRYKIIEKKQPVAFWCNPISGHNTLYWYLQNLGQGPELLIRYENEEAVDDSQLPKDRFSAERLKGVDSTLKIQPAELGDSAVYLCASSRQGESGYTFGSGTRLTVV.

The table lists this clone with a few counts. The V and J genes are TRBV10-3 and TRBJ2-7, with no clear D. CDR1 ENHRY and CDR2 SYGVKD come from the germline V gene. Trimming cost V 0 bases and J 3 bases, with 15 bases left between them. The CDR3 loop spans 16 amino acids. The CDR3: CAISESPGIEDYEQYF. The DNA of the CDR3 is TGTGCCATCAGTGAGTCCCCCGGTATTGAAGACTACGAGCAGTACTTC.